This TCR beta chain derives from a study of cytomegalovirus exposure and HLA in healthy donors. Across the study: The Caucasian-associated ancestry cluster contained 65% to 85% of the roughly 390 genotyped donors.

As to this clone: Its antigen is unknown.

Study-wide results and limits: Later analysis identified a missense DCLRE1C variant that was linked to TCR beta V- and J-gene trimming. Investigators reported some 150 TCR beta chains as tied to cytomegalovirus. Previously analyzed data showed that most TCR beta V segments were productive at a frequency of about 90% or about 30%.

V lost 5 bases and J lost 3, with 17 bases in between. The CDR3 runs 16 residues. The germline V gene has CDR1 SSHAT and CDR2 FNYEAQ (reference sequence). The PCR employed 60 Vbeta primers together with 13 Jbeta primers. The data were produced by immunoSEQ multiplex PCR, yet TCRdb's version contains in-frame clones alone and is incomplete. This sample has some 130,000 clones, with approximately 80% found just once. The sequencing sample was made of PBMCs. V usage is TRBV7-7 and J usage is TRBJ2-1; D is possibly TRBD2 (5 bases). This TCR was recovered from a girl aged 2 to 10 in good health and CMV-seronegative. CDR3 sequence (DNA): TGTGCCAGCAGCCGAGGACTGAGTCGGCGCTACAATGAGCAGTTCTTC. Translating gives CASSRGLSRRYNEQFF.